This T cell receptor (beta chain) was identified in a study of shared clonotypes between healthy human individuals. CDR1 is SGHTA and CDR2 is FQGNSA in the germline V gene. The V end lost 3 bases, the J end lost 5 bases, and 26 bases lay between the germline ends. This CDR3 region has 18 residues. Naive CD8 cells lacked CD45RO, underwent positive selection for CCR7 and left out terminally differentiated effector memory CD45RA+ cells. DNA at 150 to 250 ng, about 30,000 T cell genomes, went into sorted-subset replicate PCRs. Method: immunoSEQ multiplex PCR; TCRdb's copy keeps in-frame clones and lacks some. This sample has some 2 million clones, with approximately 94% found just once.

What was sequenced was naive CD8+ T cells sorted from blood. The TCR originated in a man aged 18-30 years in good health. The chain is built from TRBV7-2 and TRBJ2-7; D may be TRBD1 (9 bases). The CDR3 nucleotides are TGTGCCAGCAGCTTCACGCCGGGAGGGGGACAGGGTGAACACGAGCAGTACTTC. Translated, it gives CASSFTPGGGQGEHEQYF.